These T cell receptor beta chains were read from a single sample in a study of vaccination effects on CD4 cells after COVID-19. Some clones are missing from TCRdb's copy, which holds only in-frame ones; the method was immunoSEQ multiplex PCR. Of some 50,000 clones detected, about 74% appear once; the ten largest clones hold roughly 5.4%. The antigens of these receptors remain unknown. This specimen was CD4+ T cells from PBMCs cultured without peptide, taken after COVID-19 vaccination. These receptors were obtained from a human donor who had a prior SARS-CoV-2 infection. Each CDR3 is given with its conserved first and last residue. The order of the fields is V gene, D gene, J gene, clone size, CDR3 protein, CDR3 DNA. D genes are given only for firm matches. Size is stated for part of the rows, as once, few or many counts, or as a class when the clone is expanded.

>TRBV18|TRBD2|TRBJ2-7|.
CASSRRDGGAFLYEQYF
TGTGCCAGCTCGAGGCGAGACGGGGGGGCGTTTTTATACGAGCAGTACTTC
>TRBV6-1|TRBD1|TRBJ2-7|.
CASSEVWQGAFYEQYF
TGTGCCAGCAGTGAAGTATGGCAGGGGGCGTTCTACGAGCAGTACTTC
>TRBV7-9|.|TRBJ2-5|.
CASRPRGRETQYF
TGTGCCAGCAGGCCCAGGGGGAGGGAGACCCAGTACTTC
>TRBV15|TRBD1|TRBJ1-6|.
CATSVRTGANSPLHF
TGTGCCACCAGCGTACGGACAGGGGCTAATTCACCCCTCCACTTT
>TRBV12-3/TRBV12-4|.|TRBJ1-4|.
CASKDEKLFF
TGTGCCAGCAAGGATGAAAAACTGTTTTTT
>TRBV6-5|.|TRBJ2-3|.
CASSRARENTQYF
TGTGCCAGCAGTCGGGCTAGAGAAAATACGCAGTATTTT
>TRBV9|TRBD1|TRBJ2-3|few
CASSVIQGAVTDTQYF
TGTGCCAGCAGCGTAATCCAGGGGGCAGTCACAGATACGCAGTATTTT
>TRBV18|.|TRBJ1-1|.
CASSPQPNTEAFF
TGTGCCAGCTCACCCCAACCGAACACTGAAGCTTTCTTT
>TRBV7-2|.|TRBJ2-1|.
CASSPKLFSYNEQFF
TGTGCCAGCAGCCCGAAGCTTTTTTCCTACAATGAGCAGTTCTTC
>TRBV7-9|TRBD2|TRBJ2-3|.
CASNLRAGGPADTQYF
TGTGCCAGCAACTTACGAGCGGGGGGGCCCGCAGATACGCAGTATTTT
>TRBV5-1|.|TRBJ2-6|.
CASSLGGTLSGANVLTF
TGCGCCAGCAGCTTGGGTGGGACCCTAAGTGGGGCCAACGTCCTGACTTTC
>TRBV6-6|.|TRBJ1-5|.
CASSSGRLRDSLSQHF
TGTGCCAGCAGTTCTGGCAGGCTCCGGGACTCTCTTTCCCAGCATTTT
>TRBV6-2/TRBV6-3|TRBD1|TRBJ1-6|.
CASSRELRGRSPLHF
TGTGCCAGCAGTCGCGAGTTGAGGGGGCGTTCACCCCTCCACTTT
>TRBV7-2|TRBD2|TRBJ2-7|.
CASSLATSGGLAYEQYF
TGTGCCAGCAGCTTAGCGACTAGCGGAGGGCTGGCGTACGAGCAGTACTTC
>TRBV30|.|TRBJ2-3|.
CAWSVSGSTDTQYF
TGTGCCTGGAGTGTGAGCGGTAGCACAGATACGCAGTATTTT
>TRBV3-1/TRBV3-2|.|TRBJ1-6|.
CASRRTLYNSPLHF
TGTGCCAGCAGGCGAACCCTCTATAATTCACCCCTCCACTTT
>TRBV18|.|TRBJ1-1|.
CASSPLVGNTEAFF
TGTGCCAGCTCACCTCTAGTGGGGAACACTGAAGCTTTCTTT
>TRBV5-1|.|TRBJ2-1|once
CASSLATHEQFF
TGCGCCAGCAGCTTGGCCACCCATGAGCAGTTCTTC
>TRBV30|.|TRBJ1-5|.
CAWSDRDDQPQHF
TGTGCCTGGAGTGACAGGGACGATCAGCCCCAGCATTTT
>TRBV24-1|.|TRBJ2-4|.
CATALEPLAKNIQYF
TGTGCCACGGCTCTCGAGCCCCTAGCCAAAAACATTCAGTACTTC
>TRBV7-2|.|TRBJ1-3|.
CASSLGGNPGNTIYF
TGTGCCAGCAGTCTAGGGGGGAATCCTGGAAACACCATATATTTT
>TRBV7-3|.|TRBJ1-1|few
CASSLTGQTEAFF
TGTGCCAGCAGCTTAACAGGACAGACAGAAGCTTTCTTT
>TRBV27|TRBD1|TRBJ1-4|.
CASSRFGTGGESGEKLFF
TGTGCCAGCAGTCGGTTCGGGACAGGGGGCGAGTCTGGTGAAAAACTGTTTTTT
>TRBV11-1|TRBD1|TRBJ2-2|.
CASNRGENTGELFF
TGTGCCAGCAACAGGGGTGAGAACACCGGGGAGCTGTTTTTT
>TRBV11-2|.|TRBJ1-2|few
CASSSGLGYGYTF
TGTGCCAGCAGCTCCGGACTGGGCTATGGCTACACCTTC
>TRBV15|.|TRBJ2-7|few
CATSRIRVSYEQYF
TGTGCCACCAGCAGAATTAGGGTTTCATACGAGCAGTACTTC
>TRBV2|TRBD1|TRBJ2-5|.
CASTQIGTEETQYF
TGTGCCAGCACCCAAATAGGGACAGAAGAGACCCAGTACTTC
>TRBV30|TRBD2|TRBJ2-1|.
CAWSVTSGVNEQFF
TGTGCCTGGAGTGTTACTAGCGGGGTAAATGAGCAGTTCTTC
>TRBV5-1|TRBD2|TRBJ2-1|.
CASSLDLSLAGVNEQFF
TGCGCCAGCAGCTTGGATCTATCGCTAGCGGGAGTCAATGAGCAGTTCTTC
>TRBV7-3|.|TRBJ2-1|.
CASSVIQGTLFF
TGTGCCAGCAGCGTTATACAGGGTACCCTGTTCTTC
>TRBV10-3|.|TRBJ1-2|.
CASAGPTGSHYGYTF
TGTGCCAGCGCCGGACCTACAGGGTCCCACTATGGCTACACCTTC
>TRBV19|.|TRBJ2-5|.
CASSTHAGKQETQYF
TGTGCCAGTAGTACGCATGCAGGAAAACAAGAGACCCAGTACTTC
>TRBV30|TRBD2|TRBJ2-3|.
CAWSARTSAAYTQYF
TGTGCCTGGAGTGCCCGGACTAGCGCCGCTTATACGCAGTATTTT
>TRBV6-6|.|TRBJ2-1|.
CASSYWEPEQFF
TGTGCCAGCAGTTACTGGGAGCCTGAGCAGTTCTTC
>TRBV12-3/TRBV12-4|.|TRBJ2-3|.
CASSFFNTQYF
TGTGCCAGCAGTTTTTTCAATACGCAGTATTTT
>TRBV11-3|TRBD1|TRBJ2-2|.
CASSRQGRPGELFF
TGTGCCAGCAGCCGACAGGGTAGGCCCGGGGAGCTGTTTTTT
>TRBV7-9|.|TRBJ2-5|.
CASSLMIHQETQYF
TGTGCCAGCAGCTTAATGATTCATCAAGAGACCCAGTACTTC
>TRBV7-9|TRBD1|TRBJ2-3|.
CASTGGRGSDTQYF
TGTGCCAGCACAGGGGGCCGAGGATCAGATACGCAGTATTTT
>TRBV18|.|TRBJ2-7|.
CASSPQRFSYEQYF
TGTGCCAGCTCACCCCAGAGATTTTCCTACGAGCAGTACTTC
>TRBV13|TRBD2|TRBJ2-1|.
CASSPRLAGGIDEQFF
TGTGCCAGCAGCCCAAGACTAGCGGGGGGAATCGATGAGCAGTTCTTC
>TRBV5-6|.|TRBJ1-4|.
CASSLGSWGEKLFF
TGTGCCAGCAGCTTGGGTTCCTGGGGTGAAAAACTGTTTTTT
>TRBV11-2|.|TRBJ1-1|.
CASSFSTAMNTEAFF
TGTGCCAGCAGCTTTTCGACAGCTATGAACACTGAAGCTTTCTTT
>TRBV5-6|TRBD1|TRBJ1-4|.
CASSLGTGRPNEKLFF
TGTGCCAGCAGCCTAGGGACAGGGCGGCCTAATGAAAAACTGTTTTTT
>TRBV30|TRBD1|TRBJ1-1|.
CAWSGTGGEAFF
TGTGCCTGGAGTGGGACAGGGGGAGAAGCTTTCTTT
>TRBV2|.|TRBJ2-5|.
CASMSPGRLPGETQYF
TGTGCCAGCATGAGTCCCGGGAGACTACCGGGGGAGACCCAGTACTTC
>TRBV2|TRBD1|TRBJ1-1|.
CASTVQGRVTEAFF
TGTGCCAGCACCGTACAGGGGAGGGTCACTGAAGCTTTCTTT
>TRBV4-2|.|TRBJ2-1|.
CASSQDSLEGDDEQFF
TGTGCCAGCAGCCAAGACTCTCTAGAGGGGGATGATGAGCAGTTCTTC
>TRBV18|.|TRBJ2-5|.
CASSPPRGSETQYF
TGTGCCAGCTCCCCGCCAAGGGGTTCAGAGACCCAGTACTTC
>TRBV18|.|TRBJ1-1|.
CASSPILDTEAFF
TGTGCCAGCTCACCAATATTGGACACTGAAGCTTTCTTT
>TRBV4-1|.|TRBJ2-3|.
CASSQANQGGTDTQYF
TGCGCCAGCAGCCAAGCTAACCAGGGAGGCACAGATACGCAGTATTTT